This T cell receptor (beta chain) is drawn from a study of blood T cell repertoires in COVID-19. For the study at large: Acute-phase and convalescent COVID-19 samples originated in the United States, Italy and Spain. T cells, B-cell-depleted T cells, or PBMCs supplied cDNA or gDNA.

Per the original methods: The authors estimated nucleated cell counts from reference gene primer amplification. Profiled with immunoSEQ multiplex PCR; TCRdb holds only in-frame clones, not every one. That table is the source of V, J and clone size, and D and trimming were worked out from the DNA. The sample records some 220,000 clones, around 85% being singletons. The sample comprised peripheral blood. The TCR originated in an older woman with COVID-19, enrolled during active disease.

The CDR3, as DNA: TGTGCCAGCAGCTTAACAGGGAGTGGGTCACCCCTCCACTTT. This codes for CASSLTGSGSPLHF. This chain joins TRBV7-2 and TRBJ1-6; D might be TRBD1 (6 bases). This CDR3 is 14 amino acids long. Germline V gene data show CDR1 as SGHTA and CDR2 as FQGNSA. V lost 2 bases and J 10 bases, leaving 12 bases between the germline ends.